This passage covers 24 T cell receptor beta chains from one sample sequenced in a study of cytomegalovirus exposure and HLA in healthy donors. Use of 60 Vbeta and 13 Jbeta primers characterized the PCR. Generated by immunoSEQ multiplex PCR, the TCRdb table keeps only in-frame clones and is missing some. In the table there are some 160,000 clones, approximately 80% of which are singletons. The sample consisted of PBMCs. The source of these receptors is a man in his fifties or sixties in good health and CMV-seropositive.

Only one count was recorded for this clone. The V call is TRBV2, the J call TRBJ2-2; D might be TRBD1 (5 bases). Per the germline V gene, CDR1 is SNHLY and CDR2 is FYNNEI. This CDR3 comprises 13 residues. Trimming removed 7 bases at V and 7 bases at J, with 13 bases between. The CDR3 DNA follows: TGTGCCAGCAAGCCAGGGAAGGACGGGGAGCTGTTTTTT. Amino acids: CASKPGKDGELFF. The full variable domain, its missing parts supplied by reference TRBV2 and TRBJ2-2, is EPEVTQTPSHQVTQMGQEVILRCVPISNHLYFYWYRQILGQKVEFLVSFYNNEISEKSEIFDDQFSVERPDGSNFTLKIRSTKLEDSAMYFCASKPGKDGELFFGEGSRLTVL.

The rearrangement joins TRBV5-6 to TRBJ2-2, with no clear D. Trimming took off 2 bases at V and 1 base at J, with 6 bases between the two ends. Germline V gives CDR1 SGHDT, CDR2 YYEEEE. The CDR3 spans 14 residues. CDR3 nucleotides: TGTGCCAGCAGCTTTGCCGGGAACACCGGGGAGCTGTTTTTT. Translation gives CASSFAGNTGELFF.

This chain joins TRBV5-1 and TRBJ2-3, with a weak D call TRBD2 (6 bases). V was trimmed by 1 base and J by 0 bases, leaving 9 bases between them. CDR3 size: 15 residues. The germline V gene encodes CDR1 SGHRS and CDR2 YFSETQ. CDR3 DNA: TGCGCCAGCAGCTTGAGTAGCGGTAGCACAGATACGCAGTATTTT. It specifies CASSLSSGSTDTQYF.

The chain employs TRBV6-4 and TRBJ2-2; TRBD1 is a possible D gene (6 bases). CDR3 size: 15 residues. Trimming removed 0 bases from V and 5 bases from J, with 10 bases in between. CDR1 is MRHNA, CDR2 SNTAGT, per germline. The CDR3 DNA reads as TGTGCCAGCAGTGACTCGCCAGGGGCTACCGGGGAGCTGTTTTTT. Its protein product is CASSDSPGATGELFF.

This clone has a handful of counts. This chain joins TRBV7-3 and TRBJ2-1; no clear D gene. Looked up from germline, CDR1 is SGHTA and CDR2 is FQGTGA. The V gene lost 2 bases and the J gene lost 3 bases, with 5 bases spanning the gap. The CDR3 spans 13 residues. CDR3 in amino acids: CASSLQDYNEQFF. The DNA of the CDR3 is TGTGCCAGCAGCTTACAGGACTACAATGAGCAGTTCTTC.

The chain is built from TRBV9 and TRBJ2-1; the D gene is possibly TRBD1 (5 bases). Germline loops: CDR1 SGDLS, CDR2 YYNGEE. The germline V and J ends were trimmed by 4 bases and 5 bases, with 10 bases remaining between them. The CDR3 length is 13 residues. CDR3: CASSRDSNNEQFF. The CDR3 bases are TGTGCCAGCAGCCGAGACAGCAACAATGAGCAGTTCTTC.

The genes are TRBV27 and TRBJ1-5; 7 nucleotides align to TRBD1. The germline V gene encodes CDR1 MNHEY and CDR2 SMNVEV (reference sequence). The CDR3 has 16 amino acids. Trimming took 6 bases from V and 2 from J; bases not matched to a gene: 10. Here the CDR3 DNA reads TGTGCCAGCAGAAACATTTACAGGGGAGGCAATCAGCCCCAGCATTTT. Its translation: CASRNIYRGGNQPQHF.

The chain has TRBV9 and TRBJ1-4, with a weak D call TRBD1 (5 bases). The V end lost 6 bases, the J end lost 7 bases, and 16 bases lay between the germline ends. The CDR3 loop spans 14 amino acids. Germline V gene data show CDR1 as SGDLS and CDR2 as YYNGEE. The CDR3 nucleotides read TGTGCCAGCACCGTCCTGACAGCGAGTGAAAAACTGTTTTTT. This gives the protein CASTVLTASEKLFF. Looking up the rest from reference TRBV9 and TRBJ1-4 gives the full variable domain: DSGVTQTPKHLITATGQRVTLRCSPRSGDLSVYWYQQSLDQGLQFLIQYYNGEERAKGNILERFSAQQFPDLHSELNLSSLELGDSALYFCASTVLTASEKLFFGSGTQLSVL.

The rearrangement joins TRBV27 to TRBJ1-5; D is perhaps TRBD1 (5 bases). Germline assignment: CDR1 MNHEY and CDR2 SMNVEV (reference sequence). The CDR3 sequence is 13 residues long. V was cut by 8 bases and J by 5 bases, with 13 bases left in between. Here the CDR3 reads CASGIEGDQPQHF. The CDR3 nucleotides read TGTGCCAGCGGAATCGAAGGGGATCAGCCCCAGCATTTT.

The V gene is TRBV4-3, the J gene TRBJ1-6; D possibly corresponds to TRBD1 (6 bases). The CDR3 has 16 amino acids. CDR1 and CDR2 (germline): LGHNA, YSLEER. V lost 3 bases and J lost 6, with 15 bases in between. CDR3 residues: CASSQANLGANSPLHF. The CDR3 region has the DNA TGCGCCAGCAGCCAGGCGAACCTGGGGGCTAATTCACCCCTCCACTTT.

This sequence joins TRBV2 and TRBJ1-5; 7 nucleotides align to TRBD1. The germline CDR1 and CDR2 sequences are SNHLY and FYNNEI. This CDR3 comprises 13 residues. Losses at the gene ends were 11 bases for V and 1 base for J; bases not matched to a gene: 5. This CDR3 is CAGGTVSNQPQHF. In DNA form, the CDR3 reads TGTGCCGGCGGGACAGTAAGCAATCAGCCCCAGCATTTT.

The chain carries TRBV28 and TRBJ1-5; 11 nucleotides line up with TRBD1. Germline assignment: CDR1 MDHEN and CDR2 SYDVKM. The CDR3 runs to 14 residues. Trimming at V came to 4 bases and at J to 7 bases, leaving 3 bases not matched to a gene. CDR3 in amino acids: CASSSDRGLQPQHF. CDR3 bases: TGTGCCAGCAGTTCGGACAGGGGGCTCCAGCCCCAGCATTTT.

V and J are TRBV30 and TRBJ2-7; 9 bases agree with TRBD2. This CDR3 region has 15 residues. CDR1 is GTSNPN, CDR2 SVGIG, per germline (reference sequence). The ends lost 0 bases at V and 2 bases at J; junction bases unmatched: 5. CDR3 coding DNA: TGTGCCTGGAGTGTACGGCTAGCGGGGACCTACGAGCAGTACTTC. It specifies CAWSVRLAGTYEQYF.

V and J are TRBV7-9 and TRBJ2-7; 7 bases align to TRBD1. V lost 1 base, J lost 4 bases, and 7 bases stayed unmatched. Germline CDR1 is SEHNR and CDR2 is FQNEAQ (reference sequence). The CDR3 runs to 15 residues. Here the CDR3 DNA reads TGTGCCAGCAGCTTAGTCACAGCCAGGGGGTACGAGCAGTACTTC. Translation gives CASSLVTARGYEQYF.

The V gene is TRBV6-6, the J gene TRBJ2-5; 11 nucleotides align to TRBD2. The germline V gene has CDR1 MNHNY and CDR2 SVGAGI (reference sequence). V gave up 7 bases and J gave up 4 bases; unmatched junction bases: 11. The CDR3 has 16 residues. In DNA, the CDR3 is TGTGCCAGCACCCAAGTAGCGGGGGGGCCCTCAGAGACCCAGTACTTC. Protein product: CASTQVAGGPSETQYF.

The chain employs TRBV9 and TRBJ2-7; 8 bases align to TRBD1. Trimming at V came to 0 bases and at J to 7 bases, leaving 21 bases not matched to a gene. This CDR3 spans 19 amino acids. Germline V gene lookup returns CDR1 SGDLS and CDR2 YYNGEE. The CDR3 loop is CASSVEVEGVGQGPGEQYF. The CDR3, as DNA: TGTGCCAGCAGCGTAGAGGTCGAAGGGGTAGGACAGGGACCGGGGGAGCAGTACTTC.

This clone was observed a handful of times. The chain has TRBV6-6 and TRBJ2-7, with D perhaps matching TRBD1 (6 bases). The CDR3 extends over 15 amino acids. Per the germline V gene, CDR1 is MNHNY and CDR2 is SVGAGI (reference sequence). V was trimmed by 6 bases and J by 3 bases, leaving 18 bases between them. Here the CDR3 reads CASSQLDRPLYEQYF. DNA for the CDR3: TGTGCCAGCAGCCAACTAGACAGGCCACTCTACGAGCAGTACTTC.

This clone was seen once. The V call is TRBV10-2, the J call TRBJ2-3; D is unclear. V lost 7 bases and J lost 1, with 21 bases in between. Germline loops: CDR1 WSHSY, CDR2 SAAADI. This CDR3 has 17 amino acids. DNA of the CDR3: TGCGCCAGCAAATCTTCGTCTCTGACTTCAGGCACAGATACGCAGTATTTT. Residues: CASKSSSLTSGTDTQYF.

The sample holds one count of this clone. The gene calls are TRBV6-5 and TRBJ2-7, with TRBD2 as a possible D gene (6 bases). This CDR3 has 12 residues. The germline CDR1 and CDR2 sequences are MNHEY and SVGAGI. The CDR3 DNA sequence: TGTGTCTCTCGGGGGATCTCCTACGAGCAGTACTTC. Translating it yields CVSRGISYEQYF.

This sequence joins TRBV6-5 and TRBJ1-2; 8 positions agree with TRBD1. The V gene's germline CDR1 is MNHEY and CDR2 SVGAGI. Trimming cost V 6 bases and J 5 bases; bases outside gene matches: 8. The CDR3 is 14 amino acids. The CDR3 is CASREGQVVYGYTF. The CDR3 coding sequence is TGTGCCAGCAGAGAGGGACAGGTTGTGTATGGCTACACCTTC.

Notes on this clone: The junction departs from the called germline gene at one end, perhaps through a read error. The chain is built from TRBV2 and TRBJ1-1; the match to TRBD1 covers 8 bases. The V gene's germline CDR1 is SNHLY and CDR2 FYNNEI. The CDR3 contains 15 residues. This CDR3 is CASSGRQGMNTGAFF. CDR3 nucleotide sequence: TGTGCCAGCAGTGGGCGACAGGGGATGAACACTGGAGCTTTCTTT.

This chain connects TRBV5-1 to TRBJ2-3; 9 bases agree with TRBD1. V was pared by 8 bases and J by 6 bases, with 10 bases of the junction left unmatched. The CDR3 consists of 14 residues. Germline-derived CDR1 and CDR2 are SGHRS and YFSETQ. The CDR3 reads CASNPGQGFDTQYF. CDR3 nucleotides: TGCGCCAGTAACCCGGGACAGGGTTTTGATACGCAGTATTTT. Filled out from reference TRBV5-1 and TRBJ2-3, the complete variable domain reads KAGVTQTPRYLIKTRGQQVTLSCSPISGHRSVSWYQQTPGQGLQFLFEYFSETQRNKGNFPGRFSGRQFSNSRSEMNVSTLELGDSALYLCASNPGQGFDTQYFGPGTRLTVL.

The CDR3 loop reads CASSSLQGLREKLFF. The CDR3 region has the DNA TGTGCCAGCAGCAGCCTTCAGGGTTTGCGTGAAAAACTGTTTTTT. The chain carries TRBV11-2 and TRBJ1-4, with D tentatively TRBD1 (5 bases). V was clipped by 5 bases and J by 7 bases, with 17 bases between them. The germline gives CDR1 SGHAT, CDR2 FQNNGV. This CDR3 is 15 amino acids long.

J is TRBJ1-1 and V is TRBV6-5; no definite D call. V shed 0 bases and J shed 4 bases, with 12 bases lying between them. Germline CDR1 is MNHEY and CDR2 is SVGAGI. The CDR3 runs to 15 residues. The CDR3 region is CASSYSLAGITEAFF. In DNA form, the CDR3 reads TGTGCCAGCAGTTACTCTCTGGCAGGTATCACTGAAGCTTTCTTT.